The 24 T cell receptor beta chains reported below all come from one sample, sequenced in a study of CD8 T cells in ankylosing spondylitis. Study-level points and caveats: Seemingly characteristic of ankylosing spondylitis blood was a TCR beta motif consisting of 7 or 8 highly homologous variants.

These TCRs are of unknown antigen specificity. TCRdb independently ran MiXCR on the 5' RACE reads; one entry per CDR3 protein. In the table there are hundreds of thousands of distinct CDR3 sequences, about 16% of which are singletons. The specimen was blood, either unsorted or a sorted T cell fraction (not recorded which). These TCRs come from a male donor with ankylosing spondylitis.

This clonotype was recorded a few times. The chain combines TRBV3-1 with TRBJ2-7; D is undetermined. Trimming left V 2 bases short and J 1 base short, with 3 bases between. The CDR3 covers 12 residues. The germline V gene encodes CDR1 LGHDT and CDR2 YNNKEL (reference sequence). CDR3 sequence: CASSQNSYEQYF. The CDR3 nucleotides read TGTGCCAGCAGCCAAAATTCCTACGAGCAGTACTTC.

V usage is TRBV20-1 and J usage is TRBJ2-7; D possibly corresponds to TRBD1 (7 bases). Germline CDR1 DFQATT, CDR2 SNEGSKA (reference sequence). V was trimmed by 0 bases and J by 0 bases, leaving 12 bases between them. CDR3 length: 15 residues. CDR3 loop: CSARDPQGGSYEQYF. In DNA, the CDR3 is TGCAGTGCTAGAGATCCGCAGGGGGGCTCCTACGAGCAGTACTTC.

This clonotype was counted many times. The genes are TRBV12-3 or TRBV12-4 and TRBJ2-7; maybe TRBD1 (6 bases). This CDR3 is built from 15 residues. The V and J ends lost 3 bases and 5 bases respectively, with 17 bases between them. CDR3 region: CASSFQAQGNDEQYF. The CDR3 DNA is TGTGCCAGCAGTTTTCAGGCTCAGGGGAACGACGAGCAGTACTTC.

The chain links TRBV19 to TRBJ1-5, with no clear D. The CDR3 length is 15 residues. V lost 3 bases and J lost 0, with 9 bases in between. CDR1 and CDR2 (germline): LNHDA, SQIVND (reference sequence). The CDR3, as DNA: TGTGCCAGTAGTATTGACGGATATAGCAATCAGCCCCAGCATTTT. This encodes CASSIDGYSNQPQHF.

The J gene is TRBJ2-4, the V gene TRBV7-8; D remains ambiguous. Germline assignment: CDR1 SGHVS and CDR2 FQNEAQ. Trimming left V 1 base short and J 8 bases short, with 15 bases between. The CDR3 extends over 15 amino acids. This CDR3 reads CASSLVESGRDIQYF. The DNA of the CDR3 is TGTGCCAGCAGCTTAGTCGAGTCGGGTAGAGACATTCAGTACTTC. The full variable domain, completed using reference TRBV7-8 and TRBJ2-4, is GAGVSQSPRYKVAKRGQDVALRCDPISGHVSLFWYQQALGQGPEFLTYFQNEAQLDKSGLPSDRFFAERPEGSVSTLKIQRTQQEDSAVYLCASSLVESGRDIQYFGAGTRLSVL.

J is TRBJ2-1 and V is TRBV19, with D possibly matching TRBD2 (6 bases). The CDR3 length is 16 residues. Trimming stripped 6 bases from V and 6 bases from J, with 21 bases between. Germline V lookup: CDR1 LNHDA, CDR2 SQIVND (reference sequence). In DNA form, the CDR3 reads TGTGCCAGTAGAGGGTCGGCTAGCGCCCGCCCCAATGAGCAGTTCTTC. As protein: CASRGSASARPNEQFF.

This clonotype was detected only a few times. The V call is TRBV7-9, the J call TRBJ2-2; 13 nucleotides agree with TRBD2. Losses at the gene ends were 4 bases for V and 6 bases for J; bases not matched to a gene: 2. CDR1 is SEHNR, CDR2 FQNEAQ, per germline (reference sequence). This CDR3 has 15 amino acids. As DNA, the CDR3 is TGTGCCAGCAGCTCAACTAGCGGGAGGGCCGGGGAGCTGTTTTTT. It codes for CASSSTSGRAGELFF.

This clonotype was observed at least ten times. The chain carries TRBV12-3 or TRBV12-4 and TRBJ2-7; D not resolved. Trimming took off 5 bases at V and 2 bases at J, with 13 bases between the two ends. The CDR3 runs 14 residues. CDR3 sequence reads: CASSKKNNPYEQYF. CDR3 coding DNA: TGTGCCAGCAGTAAGAAGAATAATCCCTACGAGCAGTACTTC.

The V call is TRBV10-3, the J call TRBJ2-7; 11 bases line up with TRBD2. This CDR3 comprises 20 residues. Looked up from germline, CDR1 is ENHRY and CDR2 is SYGVKD. V dropped 8 bases and J dropped 5; count of bases not matched to a gene: 26. The DNA of the CDR3 is TGTGCCATCGGGGGACTAGCGGAGCGTCTGACCGTGGGCCGCATTGACGAGCAGTACTTC. Protein product: CAIGGLAERLTVGRIDEQYF.

The CDR3 loop is CASSLDGQGSTEAFF. The CDR3 region has the DNA TGTGCCAGCAGCTTAGATGGGCAGGGGAGCACTGAAGCTTTCTTT. The chain recombines TRBV11-2 with TRBJ1-1; perhaps TRBD1 as D (6 bases). V was shortened by 0 bases and J by 4 bases, with 12 bases between the two germline ends. CDR1 is SGHAT, CDR2 FQNNGV, per germline. There are 15 residues in the CDR3.

This clonotype came up a few times. The chain recombines TRBV2 with TRBJ2-3; D is uncertain. The CDR3 consists of 17 residues. The V and J ends lost 4 bases and 1 base respectively, with 18 bases between them. Germline-derived CDR1 and CDR2 are SNHLY and FYNNEI. CDR3 nucleotide sequence: TGTGCCAGCAGTGTTGGATCATTAACGGTACGCACAGATACGCAGTATTTT. This gives the protein CASSVGSLTVRTDTQYF.

This clonotype was seen a few times. CDR3: CASSQTGGVGEKLFF. Here the CDR3 DNA reads TGCGCCAGCAGCCAAACAGGGGGCGTAGGTGAAAAACTGTTTTTT. The gene calls are TRBV4-3 and TRBJ1-4; 9 bases map to TRBD1. The CDR3 consists of 15 residues. From germline, CDR1 is LGHNA and CDR2 YSLEER. V lost 2 bases, J lost 7 bases, and 5 bases stayed unmatched.

This clonotype occurred many times. The J gene is TRBJ2-1, the V gene TRBV5-1, with TRBD2 as a possible D gene (7 bases). CDR3 length: 16 residues. Trimming stripped 0 bases from V and 4 bases from J, with 14 bases between. Germline CDR1 reads SGHRS; CDR2 reads YFSETQ. This CDR3 is CASSLVGGPPYNEQFF. The CDR3 DNA follows: TGCGCCAGCAGCTTGGTCGGGGGGCCACCATACAATGAGCAGTTCTTC.

CDR3 loop: CASSLDRLNEQFF. The CDR3 nucleotides are TGTGCCAGCAGTCTGGACAGGCTCAATGAGCAGTTCTTC. The chain uses TRBV27 and TRBJ2-1; TRBD1 aligns across 7 bases. Germline CDR1 is MNHEY and CDR2 is SMNVEV (reference sequence). Trimming at V came to 5 bases and at J to 6 bases, leaving 4 bases not matched to a gene. The CDR3 is made up of 13 amino acids.

V gene TRBV19 combines with J gene TRBJ2-1; no firm D call. The CDR3 sequence is 11 residues long. Per the germline V gene, CDR1 is LNHDA and CDR2 is SQIVND (reference sequence). Trimming pared 1 base from V and 10 bases from J, leaving 5 bases between. CDR3 bases: TGTGCCAGTAGTATAGGTGGCGAGCAGTTCTTC. This translates into CASSIGGEQFF.

In this sample, this clonotype turned up a few times. The gene calls are TRBV4-2 and TRBJ2-5, with D uncertain. The germline CDR1 and CDR2 sequences are LGHNA and YNFKEQ. Trimming pared 8 bases from V and 1 base from J, leaving 11 bases between. The CDR3 covers 13 residues. CDR3 residues: CASRPETQETQYF. CDR3 DNA sequence: TGTGCCAGCCGGCCGGAGACCCAAGAGACCCAGTACTTC.

The chain has TRBV2 and TRBJ2-6; D gene unclear. CDR1 and CDR2 (germline): SNHLY, FYNNEI. The CDR3 runs 15 residues. Trimming removed 4 bases at V and 0 bases at J, with 7 bases between. CDR3 loop: CASSGNPSGANVLTF. The CDR3 DNA is TGTGCCAGCAGTGGGAACCCCTCTGGGGCCAACGTCCTGACTTTC.

Only a few counts were recorded for this clonotype. V gene TRBV12-5 combines with J gene TRBJ1-1; perhaps TRBD1 as D (5 bases). Germline V gene data show CDR1 as LGHNT and CDR2 as FRNRAP. The CDR3 extends over 16 amino acids. Trimming cost V 6 bases and J 4 bases, with 21 bases left between them. CDR3 sequence (DNA): TGTGCTAGTGGGGAAAGGGCGCGGGGGTACAGCACTGAAGCTTTCTTT. Protein: CASGERARGYSTEAFF.

A few counts support this clonotype. V and J are TRBV7-3 and TRBJ2-1; no clear D. Germline CDR1 is SGHTA and CDR2 is FQGTGA. The ends were cut back, 5 bases at V and 7 bases at J, with 15 bases in the middle. The CDR3 totals 14 residues. The CDR3 sequence: CASSHLDGLNEQFF. The CDR3 bases are TGTGCCAGCAGCCACCTGGACGGTTTGAATGAGCAGTTCTTC.

Details on this clonotype: One end of the junction is discordant with germline, which a read error may explain. This chain links TRBV11-1 with TRBJ2-1, with D perhaps TRBD2 (7 bases). This CDR3 is 13 amino acids long. The germline gives CDR1 SGHAT, CDR2 FQDESV (reference sequence). In nucleotides, the CDR3 is TGTGCCAGCAGCCCCGGGGGGCCATCTCAAGTACTCTTC. Residues: CASSPGGPSQVLF.

In its sample, this clonotype was seen many times. The chain is built from TRBV12-3 or TRBV12-4 and TRBJ2-1, with TRBD2 matching over 8 bases. The CDR3 runs to 14 residues. V shed 2 bases, J shed 3 bases, and the junction held 0 bases outside the gene matches. The CDR3 nucleotides are TGTGCCAGCAGTTTAAGCGGGGGCTACAATGAGCAGTTCTTC. This gives the protein CASSLSGGYNEQFF.

The chain carries TRBV7-9 and TRBJ2-7; D possibly corresponds to TRBD1 (5 bases). Trimming left V 5 bases short and J 3 bases short, with 14 bases between. In germline, CDR1 is SEHNR, CDR2 FQNEAQ (reference sequence). The CDR3 is 14 amino acids. Here the CDR3 DNA reads TGTGCCAGCAGCACGGTGGACACCAGCTACGAGCAGTACTTC. Translated, it gives CASSTVDTSYEQYF.

The sample holds a few counts of this clonotype. The chain employs TRBV5-6 and TRBJ1-6; 7 bases line up with TRBD1. This CDR3 region has 15 residues. The germline V gene has CDR1 SGHDT and CDR2 YYEEEE. J was trimmed by 0 bases and V by 6 bases; bases with no gene match: 3. CDR3 DNA sequence: TGTGCCAGCAACAAGGGGGCCTCCTATAATTCACCCCTCCACTTT. Protein: CASNKGASYNSPLHF.

The rearrangement links TRBV27 to TRBJ2-1, with no clear D. This CDR3 has 13 amino acids. V shed 8 bases and J shed 5 bases, with 13 bases lying between them. Germline CDR1 is MNHEY and CDR2 is SMNVEV (reference sequence). The CDR3 DNA reads TGTGCCAGCTGGCGCGGCGGAAACAATGAGCAGTTCTTC. This encodes CASWRGGNNEQFF.